The source of this T cell receptor (beta chain) is a study of cytomegalovirus exposure and HLA in healthy donors. Broader study findings: In a later analysis, the majority of CMV-associated beta chains seemingly showed HLA restriction. Reportedly, diagnosis of cytomegalovirus status by the classifier showed high specificity and sensitivity.

The CDR3 extends over 16 amino acids. V lost 0 bases and J 5 bases, leaving 16 bases between the germline ends. Germline CDR1 SGHTA, CDR2 FQGNSA. 60 Vbeta and 13 Jbeta primers were used in PCR. Produced via immunoSEQ multiplex PCR; TCRdb's table is partial and in-frame only. The sample holds 110,000 to 150,000 clones, roughly four fifths seen once. In the case of this clone: What it binds is not known.

The receptor was derived from a man between 18 and 35 years old in good health and CMV-seropositive. Sequencing was carried out using PBMCs. The rearrangement joins TRBV7-2 to TRBJ1-2; the D gene is possibly TRBD1 (6 bases). The CDR3, as DNA: TGTGCCAGCAGCTTAGCGCGAGTGAGGCAGGGGTATGGCTACACCTTC. Protein product: CASSLARVRQGYGYTF. Complete variable domain (other parts from reference TRBV7-2 and TRBJ1-2): GAGVSQSPSNKVTEKGKDVELRCDPISGHTALYWYRQSLGQGLEFLIYFQGNSAPDKSGLPSDRFSAERTGGSVSTLTIQRTQQEDSAVYLCASSLARVRQGYGYTFGSGTRLTVV.